The 21 T cell receptor beta chains reported below all come from one sample, sequenced in a study of blood T cell repertoires in COVID-19. Profiled with immunoSEQ multiplex PCR; TCRdb holds only in-frame clones, not every one. The sample shows about 150,000 clones, around 90% of them seen only once. Sequencing input: peripheral blood. These receptors all come from a man aged 45-60 years who had recovered from COVID-19.

The rearrangement uses TRBV11-2 and TRBJ2-7; 10 nucleotides agree with TRBD1. The CDR3 contains 16 residues. V shed 3 bases and J 3 bases; nucleotides not matched to a gene: 8. Germline V gene data show CDR1 as SGHAT and CDR2 as FQNNGV. The CDR3 DNA is TGTGCCAGCAGCTTGACAGGGGGCCTAGACTACTACGAGCAGTACTTC. Translated, it gives CASSLTGGLDYYEQYF.

V and J are TRBV7-9 and TRBJ1-2; 8 bases map to TRBD1. CDR3 length equals 15 residues. After removal of 0 bases from V and 6 bases from J, the junction contained 6 bases not matched to a gene. In germline, CDR1 is SEHNR, CDR2 FQNEAQ (reference sequence). The CDR3 coding sequence is TGTGCCAGCAGCTTAGCGTGGGCAGGGGGCGATGGCTACACCTTC. This sequence encodes CASSLAWAGGDGYTF.

This chain connects TRBV9 to TRBJ2-7; TRBD2 agrees at 7 bases. Germline V CDR1 and CDR2: SGDLS, YYNGEE. This CDR3 spans 15 amino acids. V lost 0 bases and J lost 6; bases outside the gene matches: 9. The CDR3 nucleotides are TGTGCCAGCAGCGTAGCTCTAGCGGAAAACGGCGAGCAGTACTTC. It yields the protein CASSVALAENGEQYF.

The gene calls are TRBV5-1 and TRBJ2-7, with TRBD2 matching over 10 bases. The J segment lost 3 bases and the V segment lost 1 base, leaving 7 bases of the junction unmatched. The CDR3 is made up of 16 amino acids. Germline lookup yields CDR1 SGHRS and CDR2 YFSETQ. CDR3 loop: CASSLNPGTSVYEQYF. The CDR3 DNA sequence: TGCGCCAGCAGCTTGAATCCGGGGACTAGCGTCTACGAGCAGTACTTC.

This chain links TRBV19 with TRBJ1-5; 7 bases fit TRBD1. The V and J ends lost 8 bases and 2 bases, in that order; junction bases with no gene match: 3. CDR3 size: 13 residues. CDR1 and CDR2 from the germline V gene are LNHDA and SQIVND (reference sequence). The CDR3 DNA is TGTGCCAGTGGTGACAGGGGCAATCAGCCCCAGCATTTT. Its protein product is CASGDRGNQPQHF.

V gene TRBV28 combines with J gene TRBJ1-4, with TRBD1 matching 10 bases. Germline V gives CDR1 MDHEN, CDR2 SYDVKM. V gave up 4 bases and J gave up 8 bases; unmatched junction bases: 4. This CDR3 region has 14 residues. CDR3 sequence: CASSSTGGAEKLFF. DNA for the CDR3: TGTGCCAGCAGTTCGACAGGGGGCGCGGAAAAACTGTTTTTT.

V and J are TRBV6-4 and TRBJ2-2; 7 positions agree with TRBD1. CDR1 is MRHNA and CDR2 is SNTAGT in the germline V gene. Trimming took 6 bases from V and 7 from J; bases not matched to a gene: 5. This CDR3 contains 13 residues. CDR3 region: CASRDHRGGELFF. The CDR3 DNA reads as TGTGCCAGCAGAGATCACAGGGGCGGGGAGCTGTTTTTT.

The chain recombines TRBV6-2 or TRBV6-3 with TRBJ1-5; D unclear. CDR1 is MNHEY and CDR2 is SVGEGT in the germline V gene. The CDR3 consists of 14 residues. V lost 4 bases, J lost 7 bases, and 14 bases lay in between. CDR3: CASSFALTNQPQHF. The CDR3, as DNA: TGTGCCAGCAGTTTCGCCCTGACAAACCAGCCCCAGCATTTT.

The rearrangement links TRBV12-3 or TRBV12-4 to TRBJ2-5; D is unresolved. This CDR3 is built from 13 residues. Trimming shortened V by 6 bases and J by 8 bases, and 16 bases separated the two germline ends. This CDR3 reads CASSPDIKRTQYF. CDR3 sequence (DNA): TGTGCCAGCAGCCCCGACATCAAGAGAACCCAGTACTTC.

This chain uses TRBV25-1 with TRBJ1-2, with D possibly TRBD1 on 6 matching bases. The V gene's germline CDR1 is MGHDK and CDR2 SYGVNS. V lost 4 bases and J 3 bases, leaving 12 bases between the germline ends. This CDR3 contains 14 residues. The CDR3 bases are TGTGCCAGCAGTGGGACAGAGGGACACTATGGCTACACCTTC. This gives the protein CASSGTEGHYGYTF.

This CDR3 reads CASSTIQGNGELFF. CDR3 bases: TGTGCCAGCAGCACTATACAGGGGAACGGGGAGCTGTTTTTT. The V gene is TRBV3-1 (or the pseudogene TRBV3-2), the J gene TRBJ2-2, with 7 bases fitting TRBD1. The CDR3 contains 14 residues. Germline V gene data show CDR1 as LGHDT and CDR2 as YNNKEL (reference sequence). V lost 5 bases, J lost 7 bases, and 7 bases stayed unmatched.

The rearrangement uses TRBV5-4 and TRBJ2-3; 10 positions match TRBD2. Germline CDR1 SGHNT, CDR2 YYREEE (reference sequence). J gave up 3 bases and V 4 bases, and 5 bases lay outside the gene matches. The CDR3 has 15 residues. This CDR3 is CASSPRTSGTDTQYF. The CDR3 DNA follows: TGTGCCAGCAGCCCGAGGACTAGCGGAACAGATACGCAGTATTTT.

Concerning this clone: A read error may produce the germline difference seen at one junction end. The V gene is TRBV11-3, the J gene TRBJ2-7; 11 bases match TRBD1. CDR3 length: 10 amino acids. Germline V CDR1 and CDR2: SGHNT, YENEEA. CDR3 residues: CASNGTGGDF. The CDR3 nucleotides read TGTGCCAGCAATGGGACAGGGGGGGACTTC.

The rearrangement uses TRBV9 and TRBJ2-5; 7 nucleotides match TRBD2. CDR3 length equals 14 residues. The V segment lost 3 bases and the J segment 5 bases; nucleotides outside the gene matches: 7. CDR1 and CDR2 (germline): SGDLS, YYNGEE. The CDR3 DNA reads TGTGCCAGCAGCGCGGGACTAATGAGTGAGACCCAGTACTTC. This codes for CASSAGLMSETQYF.

The CDR3 sequence: CASSAAGQGATDTQYF. In nucleotides, the CDR3 is TGTGCCAGCAGCGCCGCGGGACAGGGGGCGACGGATACGCAGTATTTT. The rearrangement joins TRBV9 to TRBJ2-3, with 12 bases aligning to TRBD1. The trim removed 3 bases at V and 6 bases at J, leaving 8 bases unmatched. This CDR3 has 16 amino acids. Germline lookup yields CDR1 SGDLS and CDR2 YYNGEE.

This sequence joins TRBV2 and TRBJ2-7; D remains unclear. The V end was cut by 0 bases, the J end by 7 bases, with 7 bases between. The CDR3 totals 12 residues. Germline V gene sequence: CDR1 SNHLY, CDR2 FYNNEI. The CDR3 reads CASSEARREQYF. CDR3 sequence (DNA): TGTGCCAGCAGTGAAGCAAGGAGAGAGCAGTACTTC. Full variable domain (remainder filled in from reference TRBV2 and TRBJ2-7): EPEVTQTPSHQVTQMGQEVILRCVPISNHLYFYWYRQILGQKVEFLVSFYNNEISEKSEIFDDQFSVERPDGSNFTLKIRSTKLEDSAMYFCASSEARREQYFGPGTRLTVT.

The chain couples TRBV18 to TRBJ1-5; 8 bases agree with TRBD1. The CDR3 runs 15 residues. CDR1 and CDR2 (germline): KGHSH, LQKENI. V lost 4 bases, J lost 5 bases, and 7 bases stayed unmatched. The CDR3 here is CASSLGTGRDQPQHF. The CDR3 coding sequence is TGTGCCAGCTCACTAGGGACAGGTAGGGATCAGCCCCAGCATTTT.

The gene calls are TRBV6-1 and TRBJ1-1; TRBD1 is a possible D gene (5 bases). Looked up from germline, CDR1 is MNHNS and CDR2 is SASEGT. With 3 bases removed from V and 5 bases from J, the gap between germline ends came to 10 bases. The CDR3 has 13 residues. The CDR3, as DNA: TGTGCCAGCAGTGATGGGGCGGGGACTGAAGCTTTCTTT. Its translation is CASSDGAGTEAFF.

The chain employs TRBV7-2 and TRBJ2-3; 10 bases agree with TRBD1. The CDR3 totals 16 residues. Trimming cost V 3 bases and J 4 bases; bases outside gene matches: 7. The V gene's germline CDR1 is SGHTA and CDR2 FQGNSA. Here the CDR3 reads CASSLGPTGGADTQYF. The CDR3 coding sequence is TGTGCCAGCAGCTTGGGTCCGACAGGGGGCGCAGATACGCAGTATTTT.

The chain uses TRBV5-4 and TRBJ2-7; 10 bases match TRBD2. The trim removed 7 bases at V and 6 bases at J, leaving 7 bases unmatched. The CDR3 is 13 amino acids. Germline V gene data show CDR1 as SGHNT and CDR2 as YYREEE (reference sequence). CDR3 sequence: CASGLAGGREQYF. The CDR3, as DNA: TGTGCCAGCGGATTAGCGGGGGGCCGCGAGCAGTACTTC. The full variable domain, with the rest looked up from reference TRBV5-4 and TRBJ2-7, is ETGVTQSPTHLIKTRGQQVTLRCSSQSGHNTVSWYQQALGQGPQFIFQYYREEENGRGNFPPRFSGLQFPNYSSELNVNALELDDSALYLCASGLAGGREQYFGPGTRLTVT.

The genes are TRBV5-8 and TRBJ2-1; TRBD2 aligns across 12 bases. In germline, CDR1 is SGHTS, CDR2 YDEGEE. J was trimmed by 1 base and V by 5 bases; bases with no gene match: 10. This CDR3 comprises 18 residues. The CDR3 here is CASSLLRLAGASYNEQFF. The DNA for the CDR3 is TGTGCCAGCAGTCTTCTGAGACTAGCGGGGGCATCCTACAATGAGCAGTTCTTC.